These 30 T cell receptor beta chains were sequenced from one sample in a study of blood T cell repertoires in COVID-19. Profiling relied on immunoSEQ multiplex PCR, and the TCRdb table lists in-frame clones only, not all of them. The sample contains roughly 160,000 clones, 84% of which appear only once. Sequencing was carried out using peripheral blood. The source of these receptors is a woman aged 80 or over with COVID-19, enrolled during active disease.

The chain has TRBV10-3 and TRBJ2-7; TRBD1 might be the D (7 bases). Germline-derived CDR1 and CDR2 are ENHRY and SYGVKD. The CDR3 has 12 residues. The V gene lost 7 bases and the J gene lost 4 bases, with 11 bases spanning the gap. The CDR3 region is CAIKPGGYEQYF. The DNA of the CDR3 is TGTGCCATCAAGCCAGGGGGGTACGAGCAGTACTTC.

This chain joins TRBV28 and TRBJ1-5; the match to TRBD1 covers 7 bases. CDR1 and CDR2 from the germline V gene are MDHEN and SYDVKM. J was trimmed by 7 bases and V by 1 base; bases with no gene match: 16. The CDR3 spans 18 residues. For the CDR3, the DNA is TGTGCCAGCAGTTTATCTCGTGACAGGGTAGGACAAAGCCAGCCCCAGCATTTT. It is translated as CASSLSRDRVGQSQPQHF. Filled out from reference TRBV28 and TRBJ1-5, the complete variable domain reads DVKVTQSSRYLVKRTGEKVFLECVQDMDHENMFWYRQDPGLGLRLIYFSYDVKMKEKGDIPEGYSVSREKKERFSLILESASTNQTSMYLCASSLSRDRVGQSQPQHFGDGTRLSIL.

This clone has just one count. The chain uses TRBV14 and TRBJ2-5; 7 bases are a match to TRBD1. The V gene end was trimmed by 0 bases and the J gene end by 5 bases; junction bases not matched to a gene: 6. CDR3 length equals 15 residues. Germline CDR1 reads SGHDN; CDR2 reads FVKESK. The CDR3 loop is CASSQDDRAWETQYF. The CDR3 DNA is TGTGCCAGCAGCCAAGATGACAGGGCTTGGGAGACCCAGTACTTC.

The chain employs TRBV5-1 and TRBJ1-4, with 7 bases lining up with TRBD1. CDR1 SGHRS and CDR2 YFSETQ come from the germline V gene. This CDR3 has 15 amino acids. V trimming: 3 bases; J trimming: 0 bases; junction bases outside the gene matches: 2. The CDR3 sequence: CASSYGQATNEKLFF. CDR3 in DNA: TGCGCCAGCAGCTACGGACAGGCAACTAATGAAAAACTGTTTTTT.

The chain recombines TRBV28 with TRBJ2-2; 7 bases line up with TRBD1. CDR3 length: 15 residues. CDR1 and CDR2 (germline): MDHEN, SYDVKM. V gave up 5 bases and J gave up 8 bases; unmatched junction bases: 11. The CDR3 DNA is TGTGCCAGCAGTCCCAGACAGGGTGGCTGGGGGGAGCTGTTTTTT. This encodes CASSPRQGGWGELFF. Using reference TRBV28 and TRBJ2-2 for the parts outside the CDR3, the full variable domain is DVKVTQSSRYLVKRTGEKVFLECVQDMDHENMFWYRQDPGLGLRLIYFSYDVKMKEKGDIPEGYSVSREKKERFSLILESASTNQTSMYLCASSPRQGGWGELFFGEGSRLTVL.

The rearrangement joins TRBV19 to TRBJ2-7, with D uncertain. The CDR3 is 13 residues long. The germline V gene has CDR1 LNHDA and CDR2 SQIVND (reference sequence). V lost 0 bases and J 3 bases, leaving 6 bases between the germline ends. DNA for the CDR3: TGTGCCAGTAGTATAGATAGTCGCTACGAGCAGTACTTC. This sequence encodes CASSIDSRYEQYF.

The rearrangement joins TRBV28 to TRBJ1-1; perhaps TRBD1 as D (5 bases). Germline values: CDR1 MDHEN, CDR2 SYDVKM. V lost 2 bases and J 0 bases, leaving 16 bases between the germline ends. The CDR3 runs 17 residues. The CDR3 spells CASSLGGDIGLNTEAFF. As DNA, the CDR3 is TGTGCCAGCAGTTTAGGGGGGGATATCGGTCTGAACACTGAAGCTTTCTTT.

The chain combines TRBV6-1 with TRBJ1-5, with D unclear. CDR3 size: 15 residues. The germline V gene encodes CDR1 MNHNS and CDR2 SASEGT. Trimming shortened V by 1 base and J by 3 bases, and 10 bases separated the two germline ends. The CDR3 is CASSEVGGYNQPQHF. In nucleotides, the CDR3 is TGTGCCAGCAGTGAAGTAGGCGGATACAATCAGCCCCAGCATTTT.

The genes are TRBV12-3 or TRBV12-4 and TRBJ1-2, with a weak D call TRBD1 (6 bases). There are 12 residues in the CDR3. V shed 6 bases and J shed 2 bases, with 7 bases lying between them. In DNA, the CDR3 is TGTGCCAGCAGCGACAGGAACTATGGCTACACCTTC. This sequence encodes CASSDRNYGYTF.

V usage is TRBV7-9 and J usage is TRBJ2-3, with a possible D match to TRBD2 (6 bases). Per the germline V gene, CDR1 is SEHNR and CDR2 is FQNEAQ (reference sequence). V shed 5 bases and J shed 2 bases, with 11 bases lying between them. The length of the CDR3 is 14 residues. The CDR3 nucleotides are TGTGCCAGCAGCGTGGGACTTGACACAGATACGCAGTATTTT. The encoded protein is CASSVGLDTDTQYF.

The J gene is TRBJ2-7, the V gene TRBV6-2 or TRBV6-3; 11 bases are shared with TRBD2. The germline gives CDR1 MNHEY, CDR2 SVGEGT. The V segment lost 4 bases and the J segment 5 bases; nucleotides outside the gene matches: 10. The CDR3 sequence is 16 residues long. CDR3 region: CASSFLAGGPRHEQYF. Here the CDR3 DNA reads TGTGCCAGCAGTTTCCTAGCGGGGGGACCTCGGCACGAGCAGTACTTC.

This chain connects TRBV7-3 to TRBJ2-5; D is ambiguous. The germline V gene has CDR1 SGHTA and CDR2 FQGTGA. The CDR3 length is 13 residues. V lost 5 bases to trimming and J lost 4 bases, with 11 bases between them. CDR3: CASSRGSGETQYF. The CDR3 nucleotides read TGTGCCAGCAGCAGAGGATCGGGAGAGACCCAGTACTTC.

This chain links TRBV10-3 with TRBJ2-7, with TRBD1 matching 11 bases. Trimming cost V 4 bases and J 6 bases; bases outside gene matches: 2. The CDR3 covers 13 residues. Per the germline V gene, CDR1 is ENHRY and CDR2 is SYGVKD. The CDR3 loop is CAISVGQGAEQYF. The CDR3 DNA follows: TGTGCCATCAGTGTTGGACAGGGGGCCGAGCAGTACTTC.

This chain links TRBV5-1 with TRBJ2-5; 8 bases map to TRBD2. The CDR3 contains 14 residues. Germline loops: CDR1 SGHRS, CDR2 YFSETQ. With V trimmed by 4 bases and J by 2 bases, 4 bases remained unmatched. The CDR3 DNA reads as TGCGCCAGCAGCCGATTAGCGGGACAAGAGACCCAGTACTTC. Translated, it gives CASSRLAGQETQYF.

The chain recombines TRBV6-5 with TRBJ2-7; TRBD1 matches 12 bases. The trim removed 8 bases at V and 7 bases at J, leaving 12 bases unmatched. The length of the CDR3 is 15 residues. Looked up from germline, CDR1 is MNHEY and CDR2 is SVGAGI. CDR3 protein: CASGPPGQGAGEQYF. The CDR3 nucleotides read TGTGCCAGCGGCCCTCCGGGACAGGGGGCGGGGGAGCAGTACTTC.

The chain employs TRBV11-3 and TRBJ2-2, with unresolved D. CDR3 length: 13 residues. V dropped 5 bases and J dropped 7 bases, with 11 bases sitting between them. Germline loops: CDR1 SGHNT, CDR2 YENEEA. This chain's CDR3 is CASSPGFGGELFF. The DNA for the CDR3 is TGTGCCAGCAGCCCCGGGTTTGGCGGGGAGCTGTTTTTT.

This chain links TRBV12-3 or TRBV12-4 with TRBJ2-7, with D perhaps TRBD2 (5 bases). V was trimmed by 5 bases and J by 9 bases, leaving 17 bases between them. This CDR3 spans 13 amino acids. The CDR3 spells CASSPSRAGGQYF. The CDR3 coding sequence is TGTGCCAGCAGTCCTTCGCGGGCAGGCGGGCAGTACTTC.

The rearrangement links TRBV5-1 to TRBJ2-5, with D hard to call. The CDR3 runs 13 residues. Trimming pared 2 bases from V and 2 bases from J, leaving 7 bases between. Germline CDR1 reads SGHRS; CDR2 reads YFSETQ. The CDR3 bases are TGCGCCAGCAGCTTCCTACCTCAAGAGACCCAGTACTTC. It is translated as CASSFLPQETQYF.

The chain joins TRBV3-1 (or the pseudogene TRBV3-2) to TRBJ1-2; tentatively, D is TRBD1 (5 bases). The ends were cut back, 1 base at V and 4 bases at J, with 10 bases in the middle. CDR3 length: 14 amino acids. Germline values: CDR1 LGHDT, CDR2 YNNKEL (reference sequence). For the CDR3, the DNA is TGTGCCAGCAGCCAAGTTTCAGGGTTCTATGGCTACACCTTC. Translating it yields CASSQVSGFYGYTF.

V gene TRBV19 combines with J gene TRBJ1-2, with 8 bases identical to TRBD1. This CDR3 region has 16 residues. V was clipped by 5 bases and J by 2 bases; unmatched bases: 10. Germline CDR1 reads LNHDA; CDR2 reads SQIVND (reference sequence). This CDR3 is CASSRWTGPLNYGYTF. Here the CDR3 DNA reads TGTGCCAGTAGTCGCTGGACAGGGCCGCTAAACTATGGCTACACCTTC.

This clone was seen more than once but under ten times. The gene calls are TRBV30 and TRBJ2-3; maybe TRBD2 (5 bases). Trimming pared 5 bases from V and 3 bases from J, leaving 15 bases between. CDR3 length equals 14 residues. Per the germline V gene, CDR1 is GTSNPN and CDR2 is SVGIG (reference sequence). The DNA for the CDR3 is TGTGCCTGGCGCCCCGGGGTGAGGACAGATACGCAGTATTTT. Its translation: CAWRPGVRTDTQYF.

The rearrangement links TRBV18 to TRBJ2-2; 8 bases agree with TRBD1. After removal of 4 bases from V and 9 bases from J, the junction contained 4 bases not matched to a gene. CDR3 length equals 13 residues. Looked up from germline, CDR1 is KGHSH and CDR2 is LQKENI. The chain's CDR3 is CASSLDRGRELFF. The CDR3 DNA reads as TGTGCCAGCTCACTCGACAGGGGCCGGGAGCTGTTTTTT.

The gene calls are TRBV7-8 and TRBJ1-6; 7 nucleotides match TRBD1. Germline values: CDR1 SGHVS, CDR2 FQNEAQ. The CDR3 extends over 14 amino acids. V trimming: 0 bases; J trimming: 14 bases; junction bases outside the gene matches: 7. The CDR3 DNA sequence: TGTGCCAGCAGCTTAGCGTGGACAGGCAGTACCCTCCACTTT. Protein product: CASSLAWTGSTLHF.

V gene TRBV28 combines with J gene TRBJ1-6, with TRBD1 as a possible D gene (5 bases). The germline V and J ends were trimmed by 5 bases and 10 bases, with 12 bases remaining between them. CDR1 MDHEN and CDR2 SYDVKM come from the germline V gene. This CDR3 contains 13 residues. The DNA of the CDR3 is TGTGCCAGCAGTGACAGTCAGCTGTCACCCCTCCACTTT. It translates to CASSDSQLSPLHF.

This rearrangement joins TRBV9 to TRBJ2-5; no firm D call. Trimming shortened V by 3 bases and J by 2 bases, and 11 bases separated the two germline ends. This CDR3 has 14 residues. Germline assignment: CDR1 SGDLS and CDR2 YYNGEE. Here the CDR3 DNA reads TGTGCCAGCAGCGCGCGAGGCCATCAAGAGACCCAGTACTTC. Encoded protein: CASSARGHQETQYF. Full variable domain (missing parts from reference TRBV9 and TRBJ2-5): DSGVTQTPKHLITATGQRVTLRCSPRSGDLSVYWYQQSLDQGLQFLIQYYNGEERAKGNILERFSAQQFPDLHSELNLSSLELGDSALYFCASSARGHQETQYFGPGTRLLVL.

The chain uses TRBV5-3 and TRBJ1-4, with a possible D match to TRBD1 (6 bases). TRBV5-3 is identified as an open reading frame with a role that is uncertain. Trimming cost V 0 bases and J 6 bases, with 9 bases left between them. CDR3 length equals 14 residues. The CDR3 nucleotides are TGTGCCAGAAGCTTGGAAGGGGGGGATGAAAAACTGTTTTTT. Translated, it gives CARSLEGGDEKLFF.

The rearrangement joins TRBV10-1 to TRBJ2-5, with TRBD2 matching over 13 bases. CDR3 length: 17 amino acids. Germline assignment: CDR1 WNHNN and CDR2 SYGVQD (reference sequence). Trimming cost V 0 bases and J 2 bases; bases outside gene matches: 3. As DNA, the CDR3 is TGCGCCAGCAGTGAGTCTACTAGCGGGAGGGGTCAAGAGACCCAGTACTTC. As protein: CASSESTSGRGQETQYF.

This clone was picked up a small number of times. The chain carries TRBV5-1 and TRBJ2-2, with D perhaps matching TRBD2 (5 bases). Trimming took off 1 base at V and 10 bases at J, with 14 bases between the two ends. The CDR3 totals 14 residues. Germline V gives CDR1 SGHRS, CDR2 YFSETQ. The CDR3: CASSLLGSGEELFF. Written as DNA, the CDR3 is TGCGCCAGCAGCTTGTTGGGGAGTGGAGAGGAGCTGTTTTTT.

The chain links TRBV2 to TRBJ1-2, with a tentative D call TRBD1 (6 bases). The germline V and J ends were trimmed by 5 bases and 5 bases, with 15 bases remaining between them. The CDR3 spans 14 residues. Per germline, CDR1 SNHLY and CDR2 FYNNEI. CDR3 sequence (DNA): TGTGCCAGCAGTCCCCAACAGGGCGGATATGGCTACACCTTC. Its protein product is CASSPQQGGYGYTF.

DNA of the CDR3: TGTGCCAGCAGTTTATCGTGGGTCTCAGCGGGAGACACCGGGGAGCTGTTTTTT. Translating gives CASSLSWVSAGDTGELFF. The rearrangement links TRBV27 to TRBJ2-2; 8 positions agree with TRBD2. V dropped 0 bases and J dropped 3; count of bases not matched to a gene: 9. CDR1 and CDR2 from the germline V gene are MNHEY and SMNVEV (reference sequence). There are 18 residues in the CDR3.